Measured by frequency, the clone carrying this T cell receptor (beta chain) is medium-sized (0.01 to 0.1%). Its cognate antigen is unknown. This specimen belongs to a study of CD8 T cells in cerebrospinal fluid in Alzheimer's disease. Every participant was in good physical condition without acute infectious disease. TCRdb reprocessed the 10x single-cell sequencing reads, with one entry per CDR3 protein and no DNA. The sample table includes about 1,600 distinct CDR3 sequences. General study findings and limits: No causal link between EBV and Alzheimer's follows from EBV-specific cerebrospinal fluid TCRs, authors warned.

Specimen: cerebrospinal fluid. The receptor's source is a human donor in good health.

The chain's CDR3 is CASSLTGQGAATNEKLFF. V is TRBV27 and J is TRBJ1-4; the TRBD1 assignment by TCRdb is unverifiable without DNA. Germline CDR1 reads MNHEY; CDR2 reads SMNVEV (reference sequence). The CDR3 is 18 amino acids.